Each of the 3 T cell receptor beta chains below was sequenced from the same sample in a study of blood T cell repertoires in COVID-19. The protocol was immunoSEQ multiplex PCR, while the TCRdb copy is restricted to in-frame clones and leaves out a portion. The sample holds 180,000 or so clones, more than 70% seen once. The sample was PBMCs or T cells enriched from blood (not recorded which). The receptors originated from a man aged 40-55 years with acute COVID-19.

This sequence joins TRBV27 and TRBJ1-2; D not certain. The CDR3 consists of 13 residues. Germline CDR1 and CDR2: MNHEY and SMNVEV (reference sequence). V dropped 6 bases and J dropped 1 base, with 9 bases sitting between them. The CDR3 spells CASRSRGNYGYTF. The DNA of the CDR3 is TGTGCCAGCAGATCTCGGGGTAACTATGGCTACACCTTC.

This chain joins TRBV27 and TRBJ2-3; a possible D gene is TRBD1 (5 bases). V shed 0 bases and J shed 6 bases, with 7 bases lying between them. The CDR3 runs to 13 residues. CDR1 and CDR2 (germline): MNHEY, SMNVEV (reference sequence). CDR3 region: CASSLSRGDTQYF. The CDR3 DNA follows: TGTGCCAGCAGTTTATCAAGGGGCGATACGCAGTATTTT.

This chain links TRBV5-1 with TRBJ1-1; 7 nucleotides align to TRBD1. CDR1 SGHRS and CDR2 YFSETQ come from the germline V gene. J lost 2 bases, V lost 5 bases, and 3 bases had no gene match. This CDR3 spans 13 amino acids. The CDR3 region has the DNA TGCGCCAGCAGACAGGGGCCCAACACTGAAGCTTTCTTT. Protein: CASRQGPNTEAFF.